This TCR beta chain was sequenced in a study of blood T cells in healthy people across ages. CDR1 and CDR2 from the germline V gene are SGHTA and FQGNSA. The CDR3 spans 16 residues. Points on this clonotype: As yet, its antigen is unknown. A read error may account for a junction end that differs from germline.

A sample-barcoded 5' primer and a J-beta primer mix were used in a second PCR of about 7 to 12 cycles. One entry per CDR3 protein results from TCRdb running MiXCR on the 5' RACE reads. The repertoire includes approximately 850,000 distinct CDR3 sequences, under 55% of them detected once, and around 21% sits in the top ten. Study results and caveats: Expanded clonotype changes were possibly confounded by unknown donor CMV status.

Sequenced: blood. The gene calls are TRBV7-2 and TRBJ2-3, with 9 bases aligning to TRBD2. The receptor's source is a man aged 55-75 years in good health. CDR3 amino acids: CASSSDPGLAADMQYF. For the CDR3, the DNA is TGTGCTAGCAGCTCTGACCCGGGACTAGCTGCAGATATGCAGTATTTT.